The T cell receptor beta chain described here comes from a study of blood T cell repertoires in COVID-19. Study context: Whether acute or convalescent, the COVID-19 samples came from the United States, Italy and Spain. The analysed material was cDNA or gDNA that came from T cells, B-cell-depleted T cells, or PBMCs.

The sample holds one count of this clone. Produced via immunoSEQ multiplex PCR; TCRdb's table is partial and in-frame only. The data hold a few hundred thousand clones, with about 91% observed a single time. The clonotype originates from a woman in her forties with acute COVID-19. Material for sequencing was PBMCs or T cells enriched from blood (not recorded which).

CDR3 region: CASSERAGTVDNQPQHF. DNA of the CDR3: TGTGCCAGCAGCGAGCGAGCCGGGACAGTGGACAATCAGCCCCAGCATTTT. This sequence joins TRBV7-2 and TRBJ1-5; 7 bases agree with TRBD1. The CDR3 runs to 17 residues. The J segment lost 3 bases and the V segment lost 5 bases, leaving 13 bases of the junction unmatched. Germline V gene data show CDR1 as SGHTA and CDR2 as FQGNSA.